The 23 T cell receptor beta chains reported below all come from one sample, sequenced in a study of cytomegalovirus exposure and HLA in healthy donors. Amplification used 60 Vbeta primers and 13 Jbeta primers. Sequencing used immunoSEQ multiplex PCR; TCRdb keeps in-frame clones, though not all of them. The profile shows under 200,000 clones, around 68% of them singletons. Sequencing was performed on PBMCs. The receptors originated from a man between 45 and 60 years old in good health and CMV-seronegative.

The chain employs TRBV28 and TRBJ2-7; no firm D call. Trimming left V 6 bases short and J 3 bases short, with 3 bases between. The germline CDR1 and CDR2 sequences are MDHEN and SYDVKM. This CDR3 has 10 amino acids. DNA for the CDR3: TGTGCCAGCAGCCACTACGAGCAGTACTTC. Amino acids: CASSHYEQYF.

This clone has a single count. This chain links TRBV4-1 with TRBJ1-4, with 8 nucleotides matching TRBD1. Germline loops: CDR1 MGHRA, CDR2 YSYEKL. V gave up 2 bases and J gave up 2 bases; unmatched junction bases: 7. CDR3 size: 17 residues. The chain's CDR3 is CASSQLQGELTNEKLFF. The CDR3 region has the DNA TGCGCCAGCAGCCAATTACAGGGGGAGCTTACTAATGAAAAACTGTTTTTT.

The rearrangement links TRBV6-5 to TRBJ1-6, with TRBD1 matching over 8 bases. Trimming removed 5 bases from V and 10 bases from J; junction bases left unmatched: 7. The CDR3 length is 14 residues. The germline V gene encodes CDR1 MNHEY and CDR2 SVGAGI. The CDR3 region has the DNA TGTGCCAGCAGTATACAGGGGGGGAAATCACCCCTCCACTTT. Translated: CASSIQGGKSPLHF.

This clone was found a few times. The V gene is TRBV18, the J gene TRBJ1-2; D perhaps matches TRBD1 (5 bases). V lost 3 bases and J 6 bases, leaving 20 bases between the germline ends. The CDR3 runs to 16 residues. CDR1 is KGHSH, CDR2 LQKENI, per germline. CDR3 sequence: CASSPLGTGTDHGYTF. The DNA of the CDR3 is TGTGCCAGCTCACCCCTGGGGACGGGGACTGACCATGGCTACACCTTC.

The genes are TRBV29-1 and TRBJ2-4; 7 bases agree with TRBD1. The CDR3 runs to 13 residues. V trimming: 5 bases; J trimming: 4 bases; junction bases outside the gene matches: 5. Germline CDR1 reads SQVTM; CDR2 reads ANQGSEA. The CDR3 spells CSVQGELKNIQYF. The CDR3 DNA follows: TGCAGCGTTCAGGGGGAGTTAAAAAACATTCAGTACTTC.

This chain joins TRBV6-1 and TRBJ1-6; weak D call: TRBD1 (5 bases). The CDR3 runs to 13 residues. Trimming shortened V by 2 bases and J by 7 bases, and 6 bases separated the two germline ends. Germline lookup yields CDR1 MNHNS and CDR2 SASEGT. CDR3 amino acids: CASSEQGNSPLHF. CDR3 DNA sequence: TGTGCCAGCAGTGAACAGGGAAATTCACCCCTCCACTTT.

This clone showed up just once. This chain uses TRBV5-1 with TRBJ2-5, with D possibly TRBD1 on 6 matching bases. Germline CDR1 is SGHRS and CDR2 is YFSETQ. The CDR3 covers 14 residues. Between the trimmed V and J ends, which lost 0 bases and 5 bases, there was a span of 11 bases. The CDR3 sequence: CASSLEGVRETQYF. The CDR3 nucleotides read TGCGCCAGCAGCTTGGAGGGGGTGAGGGAGACCCAGTACTTC. Full variable domain (rest looked up from reference TRBV5-1 and TRBJ2-5): KAGVTQTPRYLIKTRGQQVTLSCSPISGHRSVSWYQQTPGQGLQFLFEYFSETQRNKGNFPGRFSGRQFSNSRSEMNVSTLELGDSALYLCASSLEGVRETQYFGPGTRLLVL.

The chain couples TRBV7-3 to TRBJ2-3; 8 nucleotides line up with TRBD2. The germline gives CDR1 SGHTA, CDR2 FQGTGA. There are 16 residues in the CDR3. J lost 1 base, V lost 1 base, and 4 bases had no gene match. The CDR3 DNA reads as TGTGCCAGCAGCTTAATCGGGAGGGCGGGCACAGATACGCAGTATTTT. Translating it yields CASSLIGRAGTDTQYF. Supplemented by reference TRBV7-3 and TRBJ2-3, the full variable domain reads GAGVSQTPSNKVTEKGKYVELRCDPISGHTALYWYRQSLGQGPEFLIYFQGTGAADDSGLPNDRFFAVRPEGSVSTLKIQRTERGDSAVYLCASSLIGRAGTDTQYFGPGTRLTVL.

The rearrangement joins TRBV5-1 to TRBJ1-2; 10 positions match TRBD1. The CDR3 has 15 residues. Germline V gene lookup returns CDR1 SGHRS and CDR2 YFSETQ. Unmatched junction bases numbered 7, after V lost 4 bases and J lost 4 bases. CDR3 sequence (DNA): TGCGCCAGCAGCGAGCCGGGACAGGGGATCTATGGCTACACCTTC. As protein: CASSEPGQGIYGYTF.

The chain uses TRBV2 and TRBJ1-5, with D possibly TRBD1 on 5 matching bases. CDR1 is SNHLY, CDR2 FYNNEI, per germline. CDR3 length: 14 residues. V lost 5 bases to trimming and J lost 4 bases, with 12 bases between them. CDR3 amino acids: CASSMGGSNQPQHF. CDR3 bases: TGTGCCAGCAGTATGGGGGGGAGTAATCAGCCCCAGCATTTT.

This clone was seen a handful of times. The chain joins TRBV7-2 to TRBJ1-1, with unresolved D. Germline assignment: CDR1 SGHTA and CDR2 FQGNSA. Trimming shortened V by 5 bases and J by 4 bases, and 14 bases separated the two germline ends. The CDR3 runs 14 residues. CDR3 region: CASSPRGEPTEAFF. The CDR3 DNA follows: TGTGCCAGCAGCCCTCGAGGCGAACCCACTGAAGCTTTCTTT.

In its sample, this clone was seen a few times. The chain has TRBV4-1 and TRBJ2-7; weak D call: TRBD2 (5 bases). The CDR3 spans 16 residues. Germline lookup yields CDR1 MGHRA and CDR2 YSYEKL. Trimming removed 1 base at V and 3 bases at J, with 16 bases between. CDR3 sequence: CASSQAAGLRDYEQYF. DNA of the CDR3: TGCGCCAGCAGCCAAGCCGCGGGCCTGAGGGACTACGAGCAGTACTTC.

CDR3 bases: TGTGCCAGCAGTTCCTTCGGACTAGCGGGGGGGTACGAGCAGTACTTC. As protein: CASSSFGLAGGYEQYF. The chain carries TRBV28 and TRBJ2-7; 15 bases fit TRBD2. The length of the CDR3 is 16 residues. Trimming took 4 bases from V and 4 from J; bases not matched to a gene: 5. Germline assignment: CDR1 MDHEN and CDR2 SYDVKM.

As for this clone: The sample carries other DNA sequences with the same CDR3. V usage is TRBV29-1 and J usage is TRBJ2-3, with 8 bases aligning to TRBD1. Germline V lookup: CDR1 SQVTM, CDR2 ANQGSEA. This CDR3 is 14 amino acids long. Trimming removed 5 bases from V and 9 bases from J; junction bases left unmatched: 13. The DNA of the CDR3 is TGCAGCGTTTGGACAGGGAGAGTTATAGACACGCAGTATTTT. The encoded protein is CSVWTGRVIDTQYF.

The chain uses TRBV6-1 and TRBJ2-1, with a weak D call TRBD2 (6 bases). CDR3 size: 16 residues. V lost 0 bases to trimming and J lost 9 bases, with 18 bases between them. CDR1 is MNHNS, CDR2 SASEGT, per germline. As DNA, the CDR3 is TGTGCCAGCAGTGAAGCGCCGGGGGTGGTATATGGTGAGCAGTTCTTC. Its translation: CASSEAPGVVYGEQFF.

The J gene is TRBJ2-5, the V gene TRBV6-5; weak D call: TRBD2 (6 bases). There are 13 residues in the CDR3. The germline V gene encodes CDR1 MNHEY and CDR2 SVGAGI. With 6 bases removed from V and 5 bases from J, the gap between germline ends came to 13 bases. CDR3 region: CASRAPGGETQYF. CDR3 bases: TGTGCCAGCAGGGCTCCAGGAGGGGAGACCCAGTACTTC.

This rearrangement joins TRBV19 to TRBJ1-2; weak D call: TRBD1 (6 bases). V was trimmed by 5 bases and J by 6 bases, leaving 19 bases between them. Germline loops: CDR1 LNHDA, CDR2 SQIVND (reference sequence). This CDR3 contains 15 residues. DNA for the CDR3: TGTGCCAGTAGTCAAAGGGGGGGGGTCTTCAATGGCTACACCTTC. Translating it yields CASSQRGGVFNGYTF. Together with reference TRBV19 and TRBJ1-2, the CDR3 gives the full variable domain: DGGITQSPKYLFRKEGQNVTLSCEQNLNHDAMYWYRQDPGQGLRLIYYSQIVNDFQKGDIAEGYSVSREKKESFPLTVTSAQKNPTAFYLCASSQRGGVFNGYTFGSGTRLTVV.

This clone showed up just a few times. V is TRBV5-1 and J is TRBJ2-2; the match to TRBD1 covers 10 bases. Per the germline V gene, CDR1 is SGHRS and CDR2 is YFSETQ. With 4 bases clipped from V and 5 bases from J, the junction kept 5 bases outside the gene matches. CDR3 length: 15 residues. The CDR3 here is CASSQDRGRTGELFF. Written as DNA, the CDR3 is TGCGCCAGCAGCCAAGACAGGGGGCGAACCGGGGAGCTGTTTTTT.

As DNA, the CDR3 is TGCGCCAGCGCTAGACTTTTTACAGGGCCCTACCTCGGCTACACCTTC. Its protein product is CASARLFTGPYLGYTF. The rearrangement joins TRBV4-1 to TRBJ1-2, with D possibly being TRBD1 (6 bases). Trimming left V 8 bases short and J 8 bases short, with 27 bases between. In germline, CDR1 is MGHRA, CDR2 YSYEKL. The CDR3 has 16 residues.

The chain joins TRBV29-1 to TRBJ1-1, with D maybe TRBD1 (5 bases). The germline V gene has CDR1 SQVTM and CDR2 ANQGSEA. V lost 4 bases to trimming and J lost 4 bases, with 13 bases between them. This CDR3 comprises 13 residues. In nucleotides, the CDR3 is TGCAGCGTTGCGGATGGCGGGGGCACTGAAGCTTTCTTT. It yields the protein CSVADGGGTEAFF.

The chain carries TRBV28 and TRBJ2-1, with TRBD1 as a possible D gene (5 bases). Germline values: CDR1 MDHEN, CDR2 SYDVKM. This CDR3 has 15 amino acids. V gave up 2 bases and J gave up 6 bases, with 14 bases separating them. The CDR3 here is CASSLLRGTRNEQFF. As DNA, the CDR3 is TGTGCCAGCAGTTTACTTAGGGGCACCCGCAATGAGCAGTTCTTC.

In regard to this clone: At one of its ends the junction is not consistent with the germline gene, which may arise from a read error. The rearrangement uses TRBV5-8 and TRBJ1-4; 10 bases are a match to TRBD1. CDR1 is SGHTS, CDR2 YDEGEE, per germline. The CDR3 runs 11 residues. CDR3 DNA sequence: TGTGCCAGCACCCTAACCGGGACAGGGGATTTT. Its translation: CASTLTGTGDF.

The chain couples TRBV5-1 to TRBJ2-3; TRBD1 is a possible D gene (6 bases). The CDR3 spans 15 residues. Germline loops: CDR1 SGHRS, CDR2 YFSETQ. Trimming pared 4 bases from V and 2 bases from J, leaving 14 bases between. The CDR3 sequence: CASSPGDEITDTQYF. The CDR3 region has the DNA TGCGCCAGCAGCCCAGGGGACGAAATCACAGATACGCAGTATTTT.